This T cell receptor beta chain is drawn from a study of persistence of HIV-infected CD4 T cells. Cells were stimulated with CMV-infected fibroblast lysates at 10 ug/mL. Sorted nonresponding memory CD4+ T cells were CD40L-negative, CD69-negative, CD45RO-high. CD4+ T cell counts exceeded 400 cells/uL; CMV serology was positive. Germline V gene lookup returns CDR1 SGHTA and CDR2 FQGNSA. V lost 5 bases to trimming and J lost 0 bases; unmatched junction nucleotides: 9. The CDR3 is made up of 16 amino acids. Worth noting for this clone: Its specificity is unknown.

The immunoSEQ assay was version 4, run in survey mode. Data came from immunoSEQ multiplex PCR; TCRdb stores just in-frame clones and leaves some out. The sample contains about 48,000 clones, around 75% of which appear only once. Sequences were derived from CD4+ T cells sorted from PBMCs after approximately 19-hour stimulation, sampled from a patient who received antiretroviral therapy. The rearrangement uses TRBV7-2 and TRBJ2-7; TRBD1 matches 8 bases. This clonotype originated in an adult man with HIV who was CMV-seropositive. The CDR3 DNA sequence: TGTGCCAGCAGCCCCCAGGGGGCAGTGAGCTCCTACGAGCAGTACTTC. Translation gives CASSPQGAVSSYEQYF.